One sample yielded the 32 T cell receptor beta chains listed below, sequenced in a study of T cells expressing NK-cell markers. TCRdb reprocessed the 5' RACE reads and reports one entry per CDR3 protein, with no DNA. The listing contains 140,000 to 150,000 distinct CDR3 sequences. Sample: blood T cells: a sorted CD56 or NKG2C T cell subset, CD4+ or CD8+ T cells, or bulk PBMC T cells (not recorded which). Source of these receptors: a man aged 18 to 30 in good health.

The J gene is TRBJ1-5, the V gene TRBV3-1. The CDR3 sequence is 15 residues long. Germline V lookup: CDR1 LGHDT, CDR2 YNNKEL (reference sequence). The CDR3 region is CASSQDREGNQPQHF.

This chain uses TRBV11-2 with TRBJ1-5. The CDR3 length is 12 residues. Germline V gene lookup returns CDR1 SGHAT and CDR2 FQNNGV. The CDR3 reads CASSPSGQPQHF. The full variable domain, with the rest looked up from reference TRBV11-2 and TRBJ1-5, is EAGVAQSPRYKIIEKRQSVAFWCNPISGHATLYWYQQILGQGPKLLIQFQNNGVVDDSQLPKDRFSAERLKGVDSTLKIQPAKLEDSAVYLCASSPSGQPQHFGDGTRLSIL.

The chain has TRBV5-1 and TRBJ2-1. From germline, CDR1 is SGHRS and CDR2 YFSETQ. There are 13 residues in the CDR3. This CDR3 reads CASSLNSYNEQFF.

V usage is TRBV29-1 and J usage is TRBJ1-1. Germline-derived CDR1 and CDR2 are SQVTM and ANQGSEA. The CDR3 is 12 residues long. CDR3 protein: CSVTQGGTEAFF.

CDR3 loop: CASSQFSGPPQETQYF. The V gene is TRBV4-1, the J gene TRBJ2-5; TCRdb returns TRBD2, unconfirmable since there is no DNA. CDR3 length: 16 residues. CDR1 is MGHRA and CDR2 is YSYEKL in the germline V gene.

The chain combines TRBV7-6 with TRBJ2-3; TCRdb's D gene call, TRBD2, goes unchecked for lack of DNA. The CDR3 contains 16 residues. Germline CDR1 SGHVS, CDR2 FNYEAQ. This CDR3 reads CASSLVPSGSTDTQYF.

The chain is built from TRBV4-3 and TRBJ2-2; as DNA is missing, the TRBD2 call by TCRdb cannot be tested. This CDR3 is 13 amino acids long. The V gene's germline CDR1 is LGHNA and CDR2 YSLEER. The CDR3: CASSWRDGEELFF.

The J gene is TRBJ1-1, the V gene TRBV18; TCRdb reports TRBD1, a call that lacks DNA to check it against. Germline V gene sequence: CDR1 KGHSH, CDR2 LQKENI. The CDR3 runs to 16 residues. The CDR3 region is CASSLYRGRGSTEAFF.

J is TRBJ2-1 and V is TRBV4-2; without DNA, the TCRdb call of TRBD2 cannot be checked. The length of the CDR3 is 18 residues. Per the germline V gene, CDR1 is LGHNA and CDR2 is YNFKEQ. CDR3 region: CASSPRTSGPSSYNEQFF.

The rearrangement links TRBV3-1 to TRBJ2-2; the D call from TCRdb, TRBD1, cannot be confirmed without DNA. Germline values: CDR1 LGHDT, CDR2 YNNKEL (reference sequence). CDR3 size: 17 residues. The CDR3 spells CASSQRGRGANTGELFF.

The chain has TRBV20-1 and TRBJ2-1; no DNA is available, so the TRBD2 call from TCRdb remains unchecked. The CDR3 sequence is 14 residues long. The germline CDR1 and CDR2 sequences are DFQATT and SNEGSKA (reference sequence). The CDR3 is CSVLAGGNYNEQFF.

The V and J genes are TRBV7-9 and TRBJ2-5; no DNA is available, so the TRBD2 call from TCRdb remains unchecked. The CDR3 loop spans 15 amino acids. Germline V gene lookup returns CDR1 SEHNR and CDR2 FQNEAQ (reference sequence). CDR3 amino acids: CASSRIAGGQETQYF.

The chain links TRBV7-8 to TRBJ2-4; TCRdb selects TRBD1, and the lack of DNA leaves this call unchecked. The CDR3 loop spans 15 amino acids. Germline CDR1 and CDR2: SGHVS and FQNEAQ. CDR3 in amino acids: CASSLLGHPGDIQYF.

V gene TRBV29-1 combines with J gene TRBJ2-1. The CDR3 is 14 amino acids. Looked up from germline, CDR1 is SQVTM and CDR2 is ANQGSEA. The CDR3: CSVDDRSSYNEQFF.

CDR3 in amino acids: CAISESGDRSTDTQYF. This chain connects TRBV10-3 to TRBJ2-3; TCRdb lists TRBD1, though no DNA is available to test this call. Germline V gene lookup returns CDR1 ENHRY and CDR2 SYGVKD. This CDR3 region has 16 residues.

The gene calls are TRBV15 and TRBJ1-1; TCRdb gives TRBD1 as the D gene, but with no DNA this cannot be confirmed. Germline V lookup: CDR1 LNHNV, CDR2 YYDKDF (reference sequence). This CDR3 has 12 residues. The CDR3 region is CATGGVNTEAFF.

J is TRBJ1-5 and V is TRBV15; the TCRdb D gene call, TRBD1, has no DNA to confirm it. CDR1 is LNHNV and CDR2 is YYDKDF in the germline V gene (reference sequence). The CDR3 covers 13 residues. The CDR3 sequence is CATLGGSNQPQHF. The full variable domain, with the rest looked up from reference TRBV15 and TRBJ1-5, is DAMVIQNPRYQVTQFGKPVTLSCSQTLNHNVMYWYQQKSSQAPKLLFHYYDKDFNNEADTPDNFQSRRPNTSFCFLDIRSPGLGDTAMYLCATLGGSNQPQHFGDGTRLSIL.

The rearrangement joins TRBV24-1 to TRBJ2-2. Looked up from germline, CDR1 is KGHDR and CDR2 is SFDVKD. This CDR3 has 13 residues. This CDR3 is CATRGGTTGELFF.

V usage is TRBV12-3 or TRBV12-4 and J usage is TRBJ2-5. The CDR3 has 18 residues. This chain's CDR3 is CASSLAVGFLRSQETQYF.

J is TRBJ2-7 and V is TRBV15. Germline-derived CDR1 and CDR2 are LNHNV and YYDKDF (reference sequence). The CDR3 spans 14 residues. The CDR3 reads CATSKRVSGYEQYF.

This chain uses TRBV7-8 with TRBJ2-1; TCRdb selects TRBD1, and the lack of DNA leaves this call unchecked. This CDR3 spans 17 amino acids. From germline, CDR1 is SGHVS and CDR2 FQNEAQ. The CDR3 here is CASSLGGWGGLGNEQFF.

This chain's CDR3 is CSARDRDREETQYF. The chain is built from TRBV20-1 and TRBJ2-5; TCRdb names TRBD1, which stays unverified in the absence of DNA. CDR1 DFQATT and CDR2 SNEGSKA come from the germline V gene (reference sequence). The CDR3 runs to 14 residues.

V gene TRBV28 combines with J gene TRBJ2-1. Germline CDR1 and CDR2: MDHEN and SYDVKM. The CDR3 covers 14 residues. CDR3 loop: CASSLSTGFDEQFF.

The chain's CDR3 is CASSPGLDFGEQFF. The chain combines TRBV12-3 or TRBV12-4 with TRBJ2-1; TCRdb's assignment of TRBD2 cannot be checked, as there is no DNA. CDR3 length: 14 amino acids.

CDR3 residues: CAISEPGLAGGRYEQYF. The chain couples TRBV10-3 to TRBJ2-7; TCRdb picks TRBD2, but there is no DNA to check that call. The CDR3 is 17 residues long. Germline V CDR1 and CDR2: ENHRY, SYGVKD.

This rearrangement joins TRBV12-3 or TRBV12-4 to TRBJ1-5. This CDR3 region has 14 residues. CDR3: CASSFRDFNQPQHF.

This chain uses TRBV5-5 with TRBJ2-1. CDR1 and CDR2 (germline): SGHKS, YYEKEE (reference sequence). The CDR3 has 12 residues. The CDR3 sequence: CASSSEYNEQFF.

The chain couples TRBV7-9 to TRBJ2-1; checking the TCRdb D call of TRBD2 is not possible without DNA. Germline-derived CDR1 and CDR2 are SEHNR and FQNEAQ (reference sequence). The CDR3 loop spans 15 amino acids. Here the CDR3 reads CASIPPEGLEGEQFF. The entire variable domain, with the rest obtained from reference TRBV7-9 and TRBJ2-1, is as follows: DTGVSQNPRHKITKRGQNVTFRCDPISEHNRLYWYRQTLGQGPEFLTYFQNEAQLEKSRLLSDRFSAERPKGSFSTLEIQRTEQGDSAMYLCASIPPEGLEGEQFFGPGTRLTVL.

This chain joins TRBV4-1 and TRBJ2-4; the TCRdb call, TRBD2, lacks DNA for checking. Germline-derived CDR1 and CDR2 are MGHRA and YSYEKL. This CDR3 comprises 17 residues. The CDR3 is CASSQDASGNTRNIQYF.

The chain carries TRBV20-1 and TRBJ2-1; with no DNA, the TCRdb D assignment of TRBD1 cannot be verified. The CDR3 loop spans 14 amino acids. Germline loops: CDR1 DFQATT, CDR2 SNEGSKA (reference sequence). CDR3 sequence reads: CSASSARGPNEQFF.

The J gene is TRBJ2-1, the V gene TRBV13; TCRdb selects TRBD2, and the lack of DNA leaves this call unchecked. Germline V gene sequence: CDR1 PRHDT, CDR2 FYEKMQ (reference sequence). This CDR3 contains 16 residues. CDR3 loop: CASSLKGLAANNEQFF.

The chain uses TRBV6-5 and TRBJ2-5; the D call of TRBD1 rests on TCRdb alone, since no DNA is present to check it. Germline lookup yields CDR1 MNHEY and CDR2 SVGAGI. This CDR3 region has 14 residues. The CDR3 sequence: CASSYSGGAGTQYF.